What follows are 25 T cell receptor beta chains derived from one specimen sequenced in a study of graft-versus-host responses after intestinal transplantation. These receptors lack a known antigen. Sequencing used immunoSEQ multiplex PCR; TCRdb keeps in-frame clones, though not all of them. The sample contains 80,000 to 90,000 clones, under 90% of which appear only once. Sequencing used unstimulated CD4+ T cells sorted from spleen or lymph node cells, obtained before intestinal transplant. The receptors come from a human donor who received an intestinal transplant.

The J gene is TRBJ2-7, the V gene TRBV15, with D possibly TRBD2 on 7 matching bases. Deletions cut 0 bases from V and 2 bases from J, with 11 bases between. Germline loops: CDR1 LNHNV, CDR2 YYDKDF (reference sequence). This CDR3 has 15 amino acids. The CDR3 nucleotides read TGTGCCACCAGCAGAGATTGGGGGGGCGCCTACGAGCAGTACTTC. This sequence encodes CATSRDWGGAYEQYF.

The rearrangement uses TRBV6-5 and TRBJ1-5; 10 bases line up with TRBD1. The germline V gene has CDR1 MNHEY and CDR2 SVGAGI. The CDR3 runs 13 residues. V dropped 10 bases and J dropped 5; count of bases not matched to a gene: 5. Here the CDR3 DNA reads TGTGCCACCCGACAGGGGGCCTATCAGCCCCAGCATTTT. The encoded protein is CATRQGAYQPQHF.

The CDR3 here is CASSPQMGGGAEAFF. The DNA for the CDR3 is TGTGCCAGCAGCCCCCAAATGGGGGGAGGAGCTGAAGCTTTCTTT. This chain joins TRBV9 and TRBJ1-1; TRBD1 might be the D (5 bases). V gave up 4 bases and J gave up 6 bases, with 19 bases separating them. Germline lookup yields CDR1 SGDLS and CDR2 YYNGEE. The CDR3 sequence is 15 residues long.

The gene calls are TRBV19 and TRBJ2-3; D possibly corresponds to TRBD2 (5 bases). Trimming pared 7 bases from V and 1 base from J, leaving 12 bases between. The CDR3 runs 14 residues. Germline CDR1 and CDR2: LNHDA and SQIVND (reference sequence). CDR3 sequence: CASNPGMGTDTQYF. The CDR3 DNA reads as TGTGCCAGTAATCCGGGGATGGGCACAGATACGCAGTATTTT.

The J gene is TRBJ2-3, the V gene TRBV9; 11 nucleotides align to TRBD2. This CDR3 is 17 amino acids long. Germline V gene sequence: CDR1 SGDLS, CDR2 YYNGEE. V trimming: 4 bases; J trimming: 6 bases; junction bases outside the gene matches: 13. CDR3 loop: CASSPRSSGGALDTQYF. CDR3 DNA sequence: TGTGCCAGCAGCCCCCGTAGTAGCGGGGGGGCCTTGGATACGCAGTATTTT.

The J gene is TRBJ2-2, the V gene TRBV19, with D perhaps TRBD2 (5 bases). The CDR3 is made up of 15 amino acids. CDR1 is LNHDA, CDR2 SQIVND, per germline (reference sequence). V was pared by 7 bases and J by 6 bases, with 18 bases between. The CDR3 region is CASTLPGLRAGELFF. The CDR3 coding sequence is TGTGCCAGTACCCTCCCAGGTCTGAGGGCCGGGGAGCTGTTTTTT.

This clone appeared a single time. This rearrangement joins TRBV5-4 to TRBJ2-3; the D gene is possibly TRBD1 (5 bases). Germline V lookup: CDR1 SGHNT, CDR2 YYREEE (reference sequence). V lost 4 bases to trimming and J lost 6 bases, with 15 bases between them. There are 14 residues in the CDR3. This CDR3 is CASSVRVVDDTQYF. The DNA for the CDR3 is TGTGCCAGCAGCGTCAGGGTAGTGGACGATACGCAGTATTTT. Full variable domain (outside the CDR3, taken from reference TRBV5-4 and TRBJ2-3): ETGVTQSPTHLIKTRGQQVTLRCSSQSGHNTVSWYQQALGQGPQFIFQYYREEENGRGNFPPRFSGLQFPNYSSELNVNALELDDSALYLCASSVRVVDDTQYFGPGTRLTVL.

The chain uses TRBV5-1 and TRBJ2-7, with 7 positions matching TRBD1. The germline gives CDR1 SGHRS, CDR2 YFSETQ. The J segment lost 5 bases and the V segment lost 4 bases, leaving 3 bases of the junction unmatched. The CDR3 runs to 12 residues. For the CDR3, the DNA is TGCGCCAGCAGCCCGGACAGGCACGAGCAGTACTTC. It codes for CASSPDRHEQYF.

The rearrangement joins TRBV18 to TRBJ1-6, with 7 positions matching TRBD1. This CDR3 comprises 15 residues. J lost 5 bases, V lost 2 bases, and 3 bases had no gene match. Germline V lookup: CDR1 KGHSH, CDR2 LQKENI. The CDR3 DNA is TGTGCCAGCTCACCAGGCCAGGGGGATAATTCACCCCTCCACTTT. Residues: CASSPGQGDNSPLHF. Looking up the rest from reference TRBV18 and TRBJ1-6 gives the full variable domain: NAGVMQNPRHLVRRRGQEARLRCSPMKGHSHVYWYRQLPEEGLKFMVYLQKENIIDESGMPKERFSAEFPKEGPSILRIQQVVRGDSAAYFCASSPGQGDNSPLHFGNGTRLTVT.

V is TRBV5-1 and J is TRBJ1-2; tentatively, D is TRBD1 (6 bases). From germline, CDR1 is SGHRS and CDR2 YFSETQ. The length of the CDR3 is 15 residues. Deletions cut 4 bases from V and 3 bases from J, with 16 bases between. The CDR3: CASSEQGRPDYGYTF. The CDR3 DNA sequence: TGCGCCAGCAGCGAGCAGGGGCGACCTGACTATGGCTACACCTTC.

The chain employs TRBV30 and TRBJ2-2; possibly TRBD1 for D (6 bases). The CDR3 is 20 amino acids. CDR1 and CDR2 from the germline V gene are GTSNPN and SVGIG (reference sequence). V gave up 0 bases and J gave up 6 bases, with 29 bases separating them. The CDR3 DNA sequence: TGTGCCTGGAGTGTACGGGGCCGACAGGTGCCAGAGAGGGTAGCCGGGGAGCTGTTTTTT. It is translated as CAWSVRGRQVPERVAGELFF.

The rearrangement links TRBV2 to TRBJ2-2; TRBD1 agrees at 7 bases. Trimming cost V 4 bases and J 4 bases; bases outside gene matches: 6. CDR3 size: 15 residues. The germline gives CDR1 SNHLY, CDR2 FYNNEI. Written as DNA, the CDR3 is TGTGCCAGCAGTGGCGACAGGGTGGCCACCGGGGAGCTGTTTTTT. Translated: CASSGDRVATGELFF. Full variable domain (remainder filled in from reference TRBV2 and TRBJ2-2): EPEVTQTPSHQVTQMGQEVILRCVPISNHLYFYWYRQILGQKVEFLVSFYNNEISEKSEIFDDQFSVERPDGSNFTLKIRSTKLEDSAMYFCASSGDRVATGELFFGEGSRLTVL.

This chain links TRBV18 with TRBJ2-7, with 7 bases identical to TRBD2. The CDR3 totals 17 residues. Germline V gene data show CDR1 as KGHSH and CDR2 as LQKENI. Trimming removed 5 bases from V and 7 bases from J; junction bases left unmatched: 20. The CDR3 nucleotides are TGTGCCAGCTCAGCTCAAGAACCCAGCGGGGCTTTTGGGGAGCAGTACTTC. This encodes CASSAQEPSGAFGEQYF.

The chain uses TRBV5-8 and TRBJ2-7; 7 bases match TRBD2. The CDR3 sequence is 13 residues long. Germline trimming cut 2 bases from V and 7 bases from J; bases unmatched to any gene: 6. Germline lookup yields CDR1 SGHTS and CDR2 YDEGEE. DNA of the CDR3: TGTGCCAGCAGCTTCGGGGGGTTGGGGGAGCAGTACTTC. Its protein is CASSFGGLGEQYF.

This clone occurred once. The genes are TRBV7-9 and TRBJ1-6; D is ambiguous. Deletions cut 1 base from V and 8 bases from J, with 3 bases between. Germline values: CDR1 SEHNR, CDR2 FQNEAQ (reference sequence). The CDR3 loop spans 12 amino acids. Written as DNA, the CDR3 is TGTGCCAGCAGCTTAGGCGATTCACCCCTCCACTTT. It translates to CASSLGDSPLHF.

The chain recombines TRBV6-1 with TRBJ2-7, with a possible D match to TRBD1 (5 bases). Germline CDR1 reads MNHNS; CDR2 reads SASEGT. The CDR3 is 14 residues long. Trimming cost V 0 bases and J 2 bases, with 8 bases left between them. The CDR3 region is CASSEAGPAYEQYF. Here the CDR3 DNA reads TGTGCCAGCAGTGAAGCGGGGCCTGCCTACGAGCAGTACTTC.

The rearrangement uses TRBV7-9 and TRBJ2-1; D is perhaps TRBD2 (5 bases). The CDR3 is 13 residues long. CDR1 is SEHNR, CDR2 FQNEAQ, per germline (reference sequence). Trimming removed 11 bases from V and 8 bases from J, with 19 bases in between. For the CDR3, the DNA is TGTGCCGGATATATCGGGGAGACCCATGAGCAGTTCTTC. It translates to CAGYIGETHEQFF.

CDR3 nucleotide sequence: TGTGCCAGCTCTTTCGAGAGGGAGGGGACTGAAGCTTTCTTT. Protein sequence: CASSFEREGTEAFF. The chain recombines TRBV18 with TRBJ1-1; maybe TRBD1 (5 bases). The CDR3 has 14 residues. Looked up from germline, CDR1 is KGHSH and CDR2 is LQKENI. Trimming took 6 bases from V and 5 from J, leaving 16 bases between them.

This chain uses TRBV6-6 with TRBJ1-3, with D possibly being TRBD1 (6 bases). The CDR3 runs 16 residues. Germline V gene data show CDR1 as MNHNY and CDR2 as SVGAGI (reference sequence). The V end was cut by 4 bases, the J end by 2 bases, with 15 bases between. CDR3 loop: CASSFSGDGAGNTIYF. For the CDR3, the DNA is TGTGCCAGCAGTTTCTCAGGGGATGGGGCTGGAAACACCATATATTTT.

The chain joins TRBV6-5 to TRBJ1-4, with 10 bases fitting TRBD1. Losses at the gene ends were 4 bases for V and 4 bases for J; bases not matched to a gene: 6. CDR1 is MNHEY, CDR2 SVGAGI, per germline. The CDR3 is 16 amino acids. The CDR3 nucleotides are TGTGCCAGCAGTTGGGGACAGGGGTTCGGTAATGAAAAACTGTTTTTT. Translation: CASSWGQGFGNEKLFF.

The chain carries TRBV5-6 and TRBJ1-3, with D maybe TRBD1 (6 bases). This CDR3 spans 14 amino acids. From germline, CDR1 is SGHDT and CDR2 YYEEEE. Trimming stripped 6 bases from V and 4 bases from J, with 14 bases between. CDR3 residues: CASTIQGLGNTIYF. In DNA form, the CDR3 reads TGTGCCAGCACCATACAGGGATTGGGAAACACCATATATTTT.

J is TRBJ1-1 and V is TRBV5-1; 9 bases match TRBD1. The CDR3 runs to 16 residues. The germline gives CDR1 SGHRS, CDR2 YFSETQ. V lost 5 bases to trimming and J lost 4 bases; unmatched junction nucleotides: 12. CDR3 in amino acids: CASSRWDREGRTEAFF. In DNA form, the CDR3 reads TGCGCCAGCAGTCGGTGGGACAGGGAGGGTCGCACTGAAGCTTTCTTT.

The genes are TRBV7-9 and TRBJ1-3; 7 nucleotides agree with TRBD1. CDR1 and CDR2 (germline): SEHNR, FQNEAQ (reference sequence). J was trimmed by 0 bases and V by 5 bases; bases with no gene match: 7. This CDR3 comprises 16 residues. CDR3 nucleotide sequence: TGTGCCAGCAGCAGGGGGACAGCCGGCTCTGGAAACACCATATATTTT. Encoded protein: CASSRGTAGSGNTIYF.

In its sample, this clone was seen once. One end of the junction fails to match germline, which may point to a read error. The gene calls are TRBV6-5 and TRBJ1-2; the match to TRBD1 covers 9 bases. The germline V gene has CDR1 MNHEY and CDR2 SVGAGI. The CDR3 spans 15 residues. CDR3 sequence (DNA): TGTGCCAGCAGTAAACAGGGGGCGCTTGGCTATGGCTACAACTTC. Protein sequence: CASSKQGALGYGYNF.

This chain uses TRBV6-1 with TRBJ1-4; maybe TRBD1 (5 bases). The CDR3 is 14 residues long. The V end lost 1 base, the J end lost 8 bases, and 11 bases lay between the germline ends. CDR1 and CDR2 (germline): MNHNS, SASEGT. The CDR3 loop is CASSEGDLGEKLFF. The CDR3 bases are TGTGCCAGCAGTGAAGGGGACTTGGGGGAAAAACTGTTTTTT.